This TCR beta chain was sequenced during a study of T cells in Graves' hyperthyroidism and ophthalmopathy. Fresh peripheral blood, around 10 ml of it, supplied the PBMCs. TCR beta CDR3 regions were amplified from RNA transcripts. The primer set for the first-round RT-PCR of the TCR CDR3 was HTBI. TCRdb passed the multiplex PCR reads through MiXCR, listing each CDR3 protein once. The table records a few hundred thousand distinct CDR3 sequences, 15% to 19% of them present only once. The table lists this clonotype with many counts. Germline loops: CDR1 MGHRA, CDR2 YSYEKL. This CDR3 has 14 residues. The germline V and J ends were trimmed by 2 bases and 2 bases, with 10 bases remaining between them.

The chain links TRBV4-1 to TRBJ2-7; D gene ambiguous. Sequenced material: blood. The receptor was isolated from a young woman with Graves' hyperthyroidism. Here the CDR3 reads CASSQTAYTYEQYF. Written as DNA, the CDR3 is TGCGCCAGCAGCCAAACAGCCTACACCTACGAGCAGTACTTC.